This T cell receptor beta chain was captured in a study of blood T cell repertoires in COVID-19. In the authors' workflow: The assay estimated nucleated cells by amplifying reference gene primers. Sequencing was performed with immunoSEQ multiplex PCR; in TCRdb, only in-frame clones are kept and a portion is missing. V and J calls and clone size come straight from that table; D and trimming were deduced from the DNA. The table records approximately 440,000 clones, around 91% of them present only once. Everyone who took part was roughly 18 to 89 years old, and they came from 20 to 25 US areas. The study counted Cohort 3 donors as recovered given two negative PCRs, clearance, or symptom resolution. CDR1 is MNHEY, CDR2 SMNVEV, per germline (reference sequence). The CDR3 loop spans 18 amino acids. V shed 5 bases and J 1 base; nucleotides not matched to a gene: 9.

This chain uses TRBV27 with TRBJ2-1, with 12 bases that match TRBD2. The sequence was obtained from a man younger than 30 who had recovered from COVID-19. The material sequenced was PBMCs or T cells enriched from blood (not recorded which). The DNA of the CDR3 is TGTGCCAGCAGTCCTCTGGCAGGACTAGCGGGATCCTACAATGAGCAGTTCTTC. Its protein is CASSPLAGLAGSYNEQFF.